This TCR beta chain was captured by sequencing in a study of patients and donors after allogeneic stem cell transplantation. TCRdb redid the calling of the RT-PCR reads with MiXCR, one entry per CDR3 protein. The table lists hundreds of thousands of distinct CDR3 sequences, about 14% of them singletons, with roughly 10% in the top ten. This clonotype was counted between two and nine times. The TCR sequence derives from a human donor who was either an allogeneic HSCT recipient or a stem cell or donor lymphocyte infusion donor (not recorded which). It is not recorded whose cells these are; they may come from a transplant donor. Sequenced input: blood, either unsorted or a sorted T cell fraction (not recorded which).

CDR3 nucleotide sequence: TGTGCCAGCAGTGAAGGTACGCGTTCGTACGGCTACACCTTC. It yields the protein CASSEGTRSYGYTF. The V call is TRBV6-1, the J call TRBJ1-2, with D unresolved. The ends were cut back, 1 base at V and 8 bases at J, with 14 bases in the middle. This CDR3 spans 14 amino acids. The V gene's germline CDR1 is MNHNS and CDR2 SASEGT.